The text below deals with one TCR beta chain. This sample is drawn from a study of blood T cell repertoires in COVID-19. Study-level background: There were acute and convalescent COVID-19 samples, and they came from the United States, Italy and Spain.

The germline V gene has CDR1 KGHDR and CDR2 SFDVKD. The ends lost 7 bases at V and 2 bases at J; junction bases unmatched: 4. The CDR3 length is 15 residues. How the authors handled the data: Nucleated cell counts were estimated from reference gene primer amplification. Here immunoSEQ multiplex PCR was the method, and the copy in TCRdb shows in-frame clones only, minus some. V and J calls and clone size are copied from that table; D and trimming were computed from the DNA. The profile shows 100,000 to 150,000 clones, about nine tenths of them singletons. The specimen was peripheral blood. This sequence joins TRBV24-1 and TRBJ2-1, with 10 nucleotides matching TRBD2. The TCR originated in a man aged 45-60 years with acute or convalescent COVID-19. The CDR3 sequence is CATSWTSGTYNEQFF. The CDR3, as DNA: TGTGCCACCAGCTGGACTAGCGGAACCTACAATGAGCAGTTCTTC.